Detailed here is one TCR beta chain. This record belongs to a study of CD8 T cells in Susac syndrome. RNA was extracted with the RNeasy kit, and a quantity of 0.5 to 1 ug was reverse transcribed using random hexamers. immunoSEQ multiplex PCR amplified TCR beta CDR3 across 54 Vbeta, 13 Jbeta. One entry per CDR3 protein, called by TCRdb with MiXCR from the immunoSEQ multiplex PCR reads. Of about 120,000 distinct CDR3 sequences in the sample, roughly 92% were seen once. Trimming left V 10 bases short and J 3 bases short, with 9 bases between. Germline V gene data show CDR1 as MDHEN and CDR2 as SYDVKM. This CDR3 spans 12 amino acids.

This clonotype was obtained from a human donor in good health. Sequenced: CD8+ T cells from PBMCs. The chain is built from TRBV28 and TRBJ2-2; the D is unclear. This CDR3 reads CATPSYTGELFF. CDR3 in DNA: TGTGCCACCCCCTCTTACACCGGGGAGCTGTTTTTT. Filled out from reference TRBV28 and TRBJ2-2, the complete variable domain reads DVKVTQSSRYLVKRTGEKVFLECVQDMDHENMFWYRQDPGLGLRLIYFSYDVKMKEKGDIPEGYSVSREKKERFSLILESASTNQTSMYLCATPSYTGELFFGEGSRLTVL.